The present T cell receptor (beta chain) was sequenced within a study of T-cell reconstitution after alpha-beta-depleted transplantation in children. Only a few counts were recorded for this clonotype. Its target is unknown. Points from the study as a whole: Expanded graft clones, several hundred of them, were reportedly the source of alpha-beta T cells about two months after transplant.

The germline gives CDR1 MDHEN, CDR2 SYDVKM. V shed 2 bases and J shed 3 bases, with 11 bases lying between them. This CDR3 region has 14 residues. TCRbeta library preparation incorporated unique molecular identifiers. In TCRdb, the PCR reads were re-called with MiXCR into one record per CDR3 protein. This table has about a million distinct CDR3 sequences, about 29% appearing once. The gene calls are TRBV28 and TRBJ2-7; maybe TRBD2 (6 bases). Material: PBMCs, mostly from graft donor cells, obtained 360 days after TCRalphabeta/CD19-depleted stem cell transplant. The receptor comes from a boy under three years old who had a stem cell transplant for SCID, so the T cells may come from the graft donor. Here the CDR3 DNA reads TGTGCCAGCAGTTTAATGGGACTGGTCTACGAGCAGTACTTC. Translating it yields CASSLMGLVYEQYF.